Sequencing of this T cell receptor (beta chain) was carried out in a study of blood T cell repertoires in COVID-19. This clone appeared a single time. Only in-frame clones appear in the TCRdb table, and some are missing; sequencing was by immunoSEQ multiplex PCR. This table holds a few hundred thousand clones, more than 80% found once. The junction had 4 bases not matched to a gene; V was cut back by 4 bases and J by 2 bases. CDR1 is SGDLS, CDR2 YYNGEE, per germline. The CDR3 extends over 15 amino acids. V usage is TRBV9 and J usage is TRBJ2-7, with 12 bases identical to TRBD2. The sequencing input was peripheral blood. The receptor's source is a woman aged 25-40 years with COVID-19, enrolled during active disease. The CDR3 bases are TGTGCCAGCAGCACCGGACTAGCGGGACCCTACGAGCAGTACTTC. Translated, it gives CASSTGLAGPYEQYF.